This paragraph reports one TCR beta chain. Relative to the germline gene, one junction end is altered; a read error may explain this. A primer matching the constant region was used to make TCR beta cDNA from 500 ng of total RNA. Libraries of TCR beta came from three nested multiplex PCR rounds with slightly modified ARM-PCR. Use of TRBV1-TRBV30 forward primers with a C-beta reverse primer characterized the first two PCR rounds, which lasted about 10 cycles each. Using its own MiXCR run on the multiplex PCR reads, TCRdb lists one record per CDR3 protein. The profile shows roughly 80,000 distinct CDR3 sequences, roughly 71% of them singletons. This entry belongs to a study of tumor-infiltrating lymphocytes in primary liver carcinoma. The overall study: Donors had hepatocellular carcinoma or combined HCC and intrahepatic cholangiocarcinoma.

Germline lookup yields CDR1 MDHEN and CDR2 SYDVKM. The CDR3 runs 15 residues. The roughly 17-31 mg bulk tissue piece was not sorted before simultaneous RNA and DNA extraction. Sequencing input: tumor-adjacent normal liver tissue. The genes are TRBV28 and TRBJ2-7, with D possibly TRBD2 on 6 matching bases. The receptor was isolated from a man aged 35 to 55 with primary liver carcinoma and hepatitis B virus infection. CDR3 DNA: TGTGCCAGTAGGATCCCGGGACTGCCCTCCCACGAGCAGTACTTC. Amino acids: CASRIPGLPSHEQYF.